Listed below are T cell receptor beta chains from one sample, sequenced in a study of blood T cell repertoires in COVID-19. Repertoires were generated with immunoSEQ multiplex PCR, while TCRdb's copy carries only in-frame clones and drops some. The table lists 100,000 to 120,000 clones, around 82% of them singletons. Sequenced input: peripheral blood. The receptor source for this set is a woman aged 55-70 years with acute or convalescent COVID-19. The CDR3 runs from the conserved cysteine through the conserved F or W. Each record gives: D gene, clone size, J gene, V gene, CDR3 DNA, CDR3 protein. The D gene is left open where the match is weak. For some rows the clone size is stated as once, few or many, or as a class when expanded; others skip it.

d_call: -
clone_size: -
j_call: TRBJ1-6
v_call: TRBV3-1/TRBV3-2
cdr3_nt: TGTGCCAGCAGCCAAGATTGGGGAAACAGGGCTAGCTCCTATAATTCACCCCTCCACTTT
cdr3_aa: CASSQDWGNRASSYNSPLHF

d_call: -
clone_size: once
j_call: TRBJ2-3
v_call: TRBV7-3
cdr3_nt: TGTGCCAGCAGCTTAACCGGGGGTAATACGCAGTATTTT
cdr3_aa: CASSLTGGNTQYF

d_call: -
clone_size: -
j_call: TRBJ1-1
v_call: TRBV6-4
cdr3_nt: TGTGCCAGCAGTGACGGGCTCACTGAAGCTTTCTTT
cdr3_aa: CASSDGLTEAFF

d_call: TRBD1
clone_size: -
j_call: TRBJ1-6
v_call: TRBV6-1
cdr3_nt: TGTGCCAGCAGTGAGACAGGGGTCGCCAATTCACCCCTCCACTTT
cdr3_aa: CASSETGVANSPLHF

d_call: -
clone_size: -
j_call: TRBJ1-1
v_call: TRBV27
cdr3_nt: TGTGCCAGCACCACCGGACGGGACACAACTGAAGCTTTCTTT
cdr3_aa: CASTTGRDTTEAFF

d_call: -
clone_size: -
j_call: TRBJ1-1
v_call: TRBV18
cdr3_nt: TGTGCCAGCTCGGCCGCCCTTCCATCGAACACTGAAGCTTTCTTT
cdr3_aa: CASSAALPSNTEAFF

d_call: -
clone_size: few
j_call: TRBJ1-1
v_call: TRBV4-3
cdr3_nt: TGCGCCAGCAGCCACCTAGGAGGGCCGAACACTGAAGCTTTCTTT
cdr3_aa: CASSHLGGPNTEAFF

d_call: -
clone_size: once
j_call: TRBJ2-7
v_call: TRBV6-6
cdr3_nt: TGTGCCAGCAGTTATGAGGCTGGCGAGCAGTACTTC
cdr3_aa: CASSYEAGEQYF

d_call: -
clone_size: -
j_call: TRBJ2-7
v_call: TRBV2
cdr3_nt: TGTGCCAGCAGTGAATTGACGGGAAGCTCCTACGAGCAGTACTTC
cdr3_aa: CASSELTGSSYEQYF

d_call: -
clone_size: once
j_call: TRBJ2-7
v_call: TRBV7-2
cdr3_nt: TGTGCCAGCAGGGACACTTCAGCCTACGAGCAGTACTTC
cdr3_aa: CASRDTSAYEQYF

d_call: -
clone_size: -
j_call: TRBJ1-5
v_call: TRBV19
cdr3_nt: TGTGCCAGTAGTGTGGCTCAACGGGTAGGGCCCCAGCATTTT
cdr3_aa: CASSVAQRVGPQHF

d_call: TRBD1
clone_size: once
j_call: TRBJ1-1
v_call: TRBV12-3/TRBV12-4
cdr3_nt: TGTGCCAGCAGTTCAGGGACAGTAACAGAAGCTTTCTTT
cdr3_aa: CASSSGTVTEAFF

d_call: -
clone_size: once
j_call: TRBJ1-1
v_call: TRBV9
cdr3_nt: TGTGCCAGCAGCGACAATTTACAGGGTGGTTACACTGAAGCTTTCTTT
cdr3_aa: CASSDNLQGGYTEAFF

d_call: -
clone_size: once
j_call: TRBJ1-4
v_call: TRBV13
cdr3_nt: TGTGCCAGCAGCTTAACCGGTCTCCGTGAAAAACTGTTTTTT
cdr3_aa: CASSLTGLREKLFF

d_call: -
clone_size: -
j_call: TRBJ1-6
v_call: TRBV11-3
cdr3_nt: TGTGCCAGCAGCAGCCTACAGGGTTCACCCCTCCACTTT
cdr3_aa: CASSSLQGSPLHF

d_call: TRBD1
clone_size: -
j_call: TRBJ1-1
v_call: TRBV5-4
cdr3_nt: TGTGCCAGCAGCTCGACAGGGGGCGGCACTGAAGCTTTCTTT
cdr3_aa: CASSSTGGGTEAFF

d_call: TRBD1
clone_size: -
j_call: TRBJ1-2
v_call: TRBV5-4
cdr3_nt: TGTGCCAGCAGCCCTGGACAGGAATATGGCTACACCTTC
cdr3_aa: CASSPGQEYGYTF

d_call: -
clone_size: -
j_call: TRBJ2-2
v_call: TRBV5-1
cdr3_nt: TGCGCCAGCAGGGTTGGGGGGAGCACCGGGGAGCTGTTTTTT
cdr3_aa: CASRVGGSTGELFF

d_call: -
clone_size: -
j_call: TRBJ1-1
v_call: TRBV6-2/TRBV6-3
cdr3_nt: TGTGCCAGCAGCTCAGGGGCCACTTCTCGTTTCTTT
cdr3_aa: CASSSGATSRFF

d_call: TRBD1
clone_size: few
j_call: TRBJ1-5
v_call: TRBV19
cdr3_nt: TGTGCCAGTATAGGCCTAGGGGACAGGGGGGGACAGCCCCAGCATTTT
cdr3_aa: CASIGLGDRGGQPQHF

d_call: TRBD1
clone_size: -
j_call: TRBJ2-2
v_call: TRBV9
cdr3_nt: TGTGCCAGCAGCCCGGGGGACAGGGTAAAAATGACCGGGGAGCTGTTTTTT
cdr3_aa: CASSPGDRVKMTGELFF

d_call: TRBD1
clone_size: -
j_call: TRBJ1-1
v_call: TRBV27
cdr3_nt: TGTGCCAGCAGTTTAAACGACAGGGGGCGAGCTTTCTTT
cdr3_aa: CASSLNDRGRAFF

d_call: -
clone_size: -
j_call: TRBJ2-5
v_call: TRBV11-2
cdr3_nt: TGTGCCAGCAGCTTAGGAGCGCCCATGGTAGAGACCCAGTACTTC
cdr3_aa: CASSLGAPMVETQYF

d_call: TRBD1
clone_size: -
j_call: TRBJ1-4
v_call: TRBV12-5
cdr3_nt: TGTGCTAGTGGTTGGACAGGAATAAATGAAAAACTGTTTTTT
cdr3_aa: CASGWTGINEKLFF

d_call: -
clone_size: -
j_call: TRBJ2-7
v_call: TRBV4-3
cdr3_nt: TGCGCCAGCAGCCAAGGGGTGGGGGCCAGCGAGCAGTACTTC
cdr3_aa: CASSQGVGASEQYF

d_call: -
clone_size: -
j_call: TRBJ2-7
v_call: TRBV19
cdr3_nt: TGTGCCAGTAGTATATTGGGGACATCCACCTACGAGCAGTACTTC
cdr3_aa: CASSILGTSTYEQYF

d_call: TRBD1
clone_size: -
j_call: TRBJ1-5
v_call: TRBV5-1
cdr3_nt: TGCGCCAGCAGCGTCGGGACAGGCCACCATCAGCCCCAGCATTTT
cdr3_aa: CASSVGTGHHQPQHF

d_call: -
clone_size: once
j_call: TRBJ1-2
v_call: TRBV7-9
cdr3_nt: TGTGCCAGCATCACCCCCAGTGGCTACACCTTC
cdr3_aa: CASITPSGYTF

d_call: TRBD1
clone_size: -
j_call: TRBJ2-1
v_call: TRBV27
cdr3_nt: TGTGCCAGCGGTACAGGGGGCGGGGGACAGTTCTTC
cdr3_aa: CASGTGGGGQFF

d_call: -
clone_size: -
j_call: TRBJ2-1
v_call: TRBV7-2
cdr3_nt: TGTGCCAGCAGCTCCCCACGCGGGGCTAATGAGCAGTTCTTC
cdr3_aa: CASSSPRGANEQFF

d_call: -
clone_size: -
j_call: TRBJ2-7
v_call: TRBV7-2
cdr3_nt: TGTGCCAGCAGCTTAGTCGCGAGGGTGTCCTACGAGCAGTACTTC
cdr3_aa: CASSLVARVSYEQYF

d_call: TRBD2
clone_size: few
j_call: TRBJ2-1
v_call: TRBV19
cdr3_nt: TGTGCCAGTAGTAACGAGGGACTAGCAGCCCCTACTCGAGAGCAGTTCTTC
cdr3_aa: CASSNEGLAAPTREQFF

d_call: -
clone_size: once
j_call: TRBJ2-7
v_call: TRBV7-3
cdr3_nt: TGTGCCAGCAGCCCACTCCCGGGTACCCACGACGAGCAGTACTTC
cdr3_aa: CASSPLPGTHDEQYF

d_call: TRBD1
clone_size: -
j_call: TRBJ1-2
v_call: TRBV7-9
cdr3_nt: TGTGCCAGCAGAGACACCGGGACAGGGGATGGCTACACCTTC
cdr3_aa: CASRDTGTGDGYTF

d_call: TRBD1
clone_size: once
j_call: TRBJ1-5
v_call: TRBV2
cdr3_nt: TGTGCCAGCAGTGTACAGGGGAGCAATCAGCCCCAGCATTTT
cdr3_aa: CASSVQGSNQPQHF

d_call: -
clone_size: once
j_call: TRBJ1-2
v_call: TRBV4-1
cdr3_nt: TGCGCCAGCAGCCAAGCCGGGGACTATGGCTACACCTTC
cdr3_aa: CASSQAGDYGYTF

d_call: TRBD1
clone_size: few
j_call: TRBJ1-4
v_call: TRBV4-3
cdr3_nt: TGCGCCAGCAGCCTAAAAAGAGGGACAGGGGACGAAAAACTGTTTTTT
cdr3_aa: CASSLKRGTGDEKLFF

d_call: TRBD2
clone_size: -
j_call: TRBJ2-3
v_call: TRBV2
cdr3_nt: TGTGCCAGCAGTGAGAGTAGCGGGGGCGCAGATACGCAGTATTTT
cdr3_aa: CASSESSGGADTQYF

d_call: -
clone_size: -
j_call: TRBJ2-1
v_call: TRBV5-1
cdr3_nt: TGCGCCAGCAGCTGGCAAGGGGGTGGCGAGCAGTTCTTC
cdr3_aa: CASSWQGGGEQFF

d_call: TRBD1
clone_size: -
j_call: TRBJ1-4
v_call: TRBV7-9
cdr3_nt: TGTGCCAGCAGCTTGGCGTCAGGGGGAAGAGAAAAACTGTTTTTT
cdr3_aa: CASSLASGGREKLFF

d_call: -
clone_size: -
j_call: TRBJ1-6
v_call: TRBV7-9
cdr3_nt: TGTGCCAGCAGCCAAATGACAGAATATAATTCACCCCTCCACTTT
cdr3_aa: CASSQMTEYNSPLHF

d_call: -
clone_size: -
j_call: TRBJ2-3
v_call: TRBV11-3
cdr3_nt: TGTGCCAGCAGCTCAGCCTGGGGGGGGCCGAGGGATACGCAGTATTTT
cdr3_aa: CASSSAWGGPRDTQYF

d_call: TRBD1
clone_size: -
j_call: TRBJ2-1
v_call: TRBV7-9
cdr3_nt: TGTGCCAGCAGTTATCTTTGGACAGGATCCCTCAATGAGCAGTTCTTC
cdr3_aa: CASSYLWTGSLNEQFF

d_call: TRBD1
clone_size: few
j_call: TRBJ1-4
v_call: TRBV12-5
cdr3_nt: TGTGCTAGTGGTTTGGAAAGGGGGACAGGGATTGAAAAACTGTTTTTT
cdr3_aa: CASGLERGTGIEKLFF

d_call: TRBD2
clone_size: -
j_call: TRBJ2-5
v_call: TRBV3-1/TRBV3-2
cdr3_nt: TGTGCCAGCAGCATTTCTTACGGGGGGGCCGGTGAGACCCAGTACTTC
cdr3_aa: CASSISYGGAGETQYF

d_call: -
clone_size: -
j_call: TRBJ1-2
v_call: TRBV3-1/TRBV3-2
cdr3_nt: TGTGCCAGCAGCCAATGGGGAGGCGATGGCTACACCTTC
cdr3_aa: CASSQWGGDGYTF

d_call: -
clone_size: -
j_call: TRBJ1-5
v_call: TRBV7-9
cdr3_nt: TGTGCCAGCAGCCTGACGGCGGGCAATCAGCCCCAGCATTTT
cdr3_aa: CASSLTAGNQPQHF

d_call: -
clone_size: -
j_call: TRBJ2-7
v_call: TRBV5-1
cdr3_nt: TGCGCCAGCAGTCCGGTTAGAGGAATTGGCTCCTACGAGCAGTACTTC
cdr3_aa: CASSPVRGIGSYEQYF

d_call: TRBD1
clone_size: -
j_call: TRBJ1-4
v_call: TRBV7-2
cdr3_nt: TGTGCCAGCAGCACGACAGGGGTTAATGAAAAACTGTTTTTT
cdr3_aa: CASSTTGVNEKLFF

d_call: TRBD1
clone_size: -
j_call: TRBJ2-7
v_call: TRBV6-5
cdr3_nt: TGTGCCAGCCCCCGGGACAGGGATTCCTACGAGCAGTACTTC
cdr3_aa: CASPRDRDSYEQYF

d_call: -
clone_size: -
j_call: TRBJ1-1
v_call: TRBV6-6
cdr3_nt: TGTGCCAGCAGTTACGTGGAGGTCACTGAAGCTTTCTTT
cdr3_aa: CASSYVEVTEAFF

d_call: TRBD1
clone_size: -
j_call: TRBJ1-6
v_call: TRBV5-1
cdr3_nt: TGCGCCAGCAGCAGGGACAGGGGTGATTCACCCCTCCACTTT
cdr3_aa: CASSRDRGDSPLHF

d_call: TRBD1
clone_size: -
j_call: TRBJ2-2
v_call: TRBV9
cdr3_nt: TGTGCCAGCACGAGAGGGGGGACAGGTCGCTTGAACACCGGGGAGCTGTTTTTT
cdr3_aa: CASTRGGTGRLNTGELFF

d_call: TRBD2
clone_size: -
j_call: TRBJ2-1
v_call: TRBV18
cdr3_nt: TGTGCCAGCTCATCGACTAGCGGCAATGAGCAGTTCTTC
cdr3_aa: CASSSTSGNEQFF

d_call: -
clone_size: -
j_call: TRBJ2-2
v_call: TRBV24-1
cdr3_nt: TGTGCCACCAGTGATTTCCAGGACTGGGGGGCCGGGGAGCTGTTTTTT
cdr3_aa: CATSDFQDWGAGELFF

d_call: -
clone_size: -
j_call: TRBJ2-1
v_call: TRBV15
cdr3_nt: TGTGCCACCAGCACACTCCCTTTCGGGAGCTCCTACAATGAGCAGTTCTTC
cdr3_aa: CATSTLPFGSSYNEQFF

d_call: -
clone_size: -
j_call: TRBJ2-7
v_call: TRBV5-4
cdr3_nt: TGTGCCAGCAGCCCGGGGAGGGGGACCTACGAGCAGTACTTC
cdr3_aa: CASSPGRGTYEQYF